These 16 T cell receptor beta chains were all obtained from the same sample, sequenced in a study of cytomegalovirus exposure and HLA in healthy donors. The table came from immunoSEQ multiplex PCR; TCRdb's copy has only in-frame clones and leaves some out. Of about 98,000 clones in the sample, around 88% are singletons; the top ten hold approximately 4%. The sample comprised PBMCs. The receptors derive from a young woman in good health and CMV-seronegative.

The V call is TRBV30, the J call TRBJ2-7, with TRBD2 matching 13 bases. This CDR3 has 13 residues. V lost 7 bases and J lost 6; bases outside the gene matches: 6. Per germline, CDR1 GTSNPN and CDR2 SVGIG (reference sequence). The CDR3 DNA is TGTGCCTCCGGACTAGCGGGGGCTTGCGAGCAGTACTTC. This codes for CASGLAGACEQYF.

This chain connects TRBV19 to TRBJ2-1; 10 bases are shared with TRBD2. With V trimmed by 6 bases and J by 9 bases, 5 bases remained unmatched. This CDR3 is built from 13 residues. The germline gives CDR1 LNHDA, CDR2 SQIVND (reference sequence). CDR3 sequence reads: CASRGGLASEQFF. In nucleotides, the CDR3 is TGTGCCAGTAGAGGGGGACTAGCGAGTGAGCAGTTCTTC. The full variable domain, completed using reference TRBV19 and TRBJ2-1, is DGGITQSPKYLFRKEGQNVTLSCEQNLNHDAMYWYRQDPGQGLRLIYYSQIVNDFQKGDIAEGYSVSREKKESFPLTVTSAQKNPTAFYLCASRGGLASEQFFGPGTRLTVL.

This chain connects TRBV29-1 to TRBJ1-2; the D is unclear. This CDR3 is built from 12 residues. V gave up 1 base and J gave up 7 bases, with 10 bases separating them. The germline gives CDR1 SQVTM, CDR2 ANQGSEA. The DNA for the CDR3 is TGCAGCGTTGAAGGCGGTCCTTTTGGCTACACCTTC. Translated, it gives CSVEGGPFGYTF. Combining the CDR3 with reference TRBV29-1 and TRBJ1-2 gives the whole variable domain SAVISQKPSRDICQRGTSLTIQCQVDSQVTMMFWYRQQPGQSLTLIATANQGSEATYESGFVIDKFPISRPNLTFSTLTVSNMSPEDSSIYLCSVEGGPFGYTFGSGTRLTVV.

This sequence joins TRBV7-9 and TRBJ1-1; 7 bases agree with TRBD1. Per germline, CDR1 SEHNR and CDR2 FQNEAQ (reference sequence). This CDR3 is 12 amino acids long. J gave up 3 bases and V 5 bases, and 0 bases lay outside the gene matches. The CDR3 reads CASSGTDTEAFF. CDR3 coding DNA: TGTGCCAGCAGCGGGACAGACACTGAAGCTTTCTTT.

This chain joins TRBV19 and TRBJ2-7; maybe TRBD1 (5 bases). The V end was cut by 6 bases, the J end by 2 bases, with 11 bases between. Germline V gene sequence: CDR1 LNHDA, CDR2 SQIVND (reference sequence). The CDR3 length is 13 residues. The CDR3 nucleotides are TGTGCCAGTAGCCGAAGGGGTCCCTACGAGCAGTACTTC. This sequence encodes CASSRRGPYEQYF.

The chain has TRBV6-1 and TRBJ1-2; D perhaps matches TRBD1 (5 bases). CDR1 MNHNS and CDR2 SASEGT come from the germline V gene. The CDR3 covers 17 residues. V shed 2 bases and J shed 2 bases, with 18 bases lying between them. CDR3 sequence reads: CASSEWSGAELNYGYTF. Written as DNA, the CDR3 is TGTGCCAGCAGTGAATGGTCTGGGGCGGAACTCAACTATGGCTACACCTTC.

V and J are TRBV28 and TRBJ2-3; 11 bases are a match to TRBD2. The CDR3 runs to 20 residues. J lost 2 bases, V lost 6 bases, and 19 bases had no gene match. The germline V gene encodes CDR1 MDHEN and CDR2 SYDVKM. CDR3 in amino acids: CASSRLAASGRLFHTDTQYF. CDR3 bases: TGTGCCAGCAGCCGCCTCGCGGCTAGCGGGAGGCTTTTTCACACAGATACGCAGTATTTT.

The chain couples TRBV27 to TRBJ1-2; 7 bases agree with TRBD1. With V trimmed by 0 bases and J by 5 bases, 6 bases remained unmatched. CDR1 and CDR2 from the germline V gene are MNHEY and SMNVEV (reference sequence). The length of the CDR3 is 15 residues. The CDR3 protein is CASSLSARGVYGYTF. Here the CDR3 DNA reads TGTGCCAGCAGTTTATCAGCCAGGGGGGTTTATGGCTACACCTTC.

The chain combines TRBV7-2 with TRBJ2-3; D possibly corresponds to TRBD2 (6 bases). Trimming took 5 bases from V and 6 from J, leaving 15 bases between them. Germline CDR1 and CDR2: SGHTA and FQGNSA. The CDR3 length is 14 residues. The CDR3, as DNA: TGTGCCAGCAGCGCCGCAGTTGGGGGGGATACGCAGTATTTT. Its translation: CASSAAVGGDTQYF.

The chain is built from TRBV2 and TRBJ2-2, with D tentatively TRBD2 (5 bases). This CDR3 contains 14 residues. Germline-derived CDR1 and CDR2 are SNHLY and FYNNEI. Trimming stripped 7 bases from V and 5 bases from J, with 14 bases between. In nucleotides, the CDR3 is TGTGCCAGCAAGGGCAGGCGAGGGACCGGGGAGCTGTTTTTT. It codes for CASKGRRGTGELFF.

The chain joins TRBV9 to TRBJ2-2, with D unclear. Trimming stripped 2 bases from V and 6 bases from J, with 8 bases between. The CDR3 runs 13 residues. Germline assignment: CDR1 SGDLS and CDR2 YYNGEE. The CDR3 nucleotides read TGTGCCAGCAGCGTTGGGCTTGCCGGGGAGCTGTTTTTT. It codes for CASSVGLAGELFF.

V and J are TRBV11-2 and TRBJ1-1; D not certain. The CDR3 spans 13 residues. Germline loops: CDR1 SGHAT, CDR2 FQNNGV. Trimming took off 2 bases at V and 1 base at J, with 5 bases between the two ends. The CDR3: CASSLTRNTEAFF. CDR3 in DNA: TGTGCCAGCAGCTTAACTAGGAACACTGAAGCTTTCTTT. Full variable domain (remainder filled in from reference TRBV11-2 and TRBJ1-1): EAGVAQSPRYKIIEKRQSVAFWCNPISGHATLYWYQQILGQGPKLLIQFQNNGVVDDSQLPKDRFSAERLKGVDSTLKIQPAKLEDSAVYLCASSLTRNTEAFFGQGTRLTVV.

The CDR3 loop reads CATRIRGRGQETQYF. CDR3 nucleotide sequence: TGTGCCACCAGGATTAGGGGGCGCGGACAAGAGACCCAGTACTTC. The chain uses TRBV28 and TRBJ2-5; TRBD1 agrees at 7 bases. The germline V gene has CDR1 MDHEN and CDR2 SYDVKM. The CDR3 runs 15 residues. The V gene end was trimmed by 10 bases and the J gene end by 2 bases; junction bases not matched to a gene: 13. Full variable domain (missing parts from reference TRBV28 and TRBJ2-5): DVKVTQSSRYLVKRTGEKVFLECVQDMDHENMFWYRQDPGLGLRLIYFSYDVKMKEKGDIPEGYSVSREKKERFSLILESASTNQTSMYLCATRIRGRGQETQYFGPGTRLLVL.

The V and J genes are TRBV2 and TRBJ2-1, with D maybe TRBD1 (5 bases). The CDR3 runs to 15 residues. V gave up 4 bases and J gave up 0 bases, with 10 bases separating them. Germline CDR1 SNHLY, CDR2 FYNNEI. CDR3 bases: TGTGCCAGCAGTGTCAGAACAGGCTCCTACAATGAGCAGTTCTTC. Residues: CASSVRTGSYNEQFF.

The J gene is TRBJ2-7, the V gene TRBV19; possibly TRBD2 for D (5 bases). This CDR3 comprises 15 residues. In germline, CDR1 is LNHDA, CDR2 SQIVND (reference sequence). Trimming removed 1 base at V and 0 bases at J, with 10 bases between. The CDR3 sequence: CASSIGGLSSYEQYF. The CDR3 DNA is TGTGCCAGTAGTATAGGAGGGTTAAGCTCCTACGAGCAGTACTTC.

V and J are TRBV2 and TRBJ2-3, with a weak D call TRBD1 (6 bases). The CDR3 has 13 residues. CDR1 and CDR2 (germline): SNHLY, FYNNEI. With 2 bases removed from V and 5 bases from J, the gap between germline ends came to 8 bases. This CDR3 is CASSEQGKDTQYF. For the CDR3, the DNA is TGTGCCAGCAGTGAACAGGGGAAAGATACGCAGTATTTT.